A selection of T cell receptor beta chains follows, all from one sample in a study of breast tumors, draining lymph nodes, adjacent tissues. Each CDR3 protein is one row after TCRdb ran MiXCR on the multiplex PCR reads. The sample includes about 300,000 distinct CDR3 sequences, around 30% seen only once; the top ten take roughly 1.1%. Specimen: axillary lymph node tissue. These receptors were collected from a female donor with breast cancer. Some clones in this sample may be carry-over from other donors' samples. Each CDR3 is given with its conserved first and last residue. Each record gives: D gene, clone size, J gene, V gene, CDR3 DNA, CDR3 protein. D genes are given only for firm matches. A row's size may be missing; if present it is once, few, many or a size class.

- many TRBJ2-1 TRBV24-1 TGTGCCACCAGTGATGGGAGGAGGAGCTCCTACAATGAGCAGTTCTTC CATSDGRRSSYNEQFF
- many TRBJ2-5 TRBV29-1 TGCAGCTTCTATGGGGGTGTCGGCGAGACTCAGTACTTC CSFYGGVGETQYF
- many TRBJ2-5 TRBV11-2 TGTGCCAGCAGCTTGACGGGAGAGACCCAGTACTTC CASSLTGETQYF
- many TRBJ1-2 TRBV5-1 TGCGCCAGCAGCTTCGGTTCTGACAGGTCGGGTGGCTACACCTTC CASSFGSDRSGGYTF
- many TRBJ2-7 TRBV11-2 TGTGCCAGCAGCTTAGATTTCAGGCTAGTGAACTACGAGCAGTACTTC CASSLDFRLVNYEQYF
TRBD1 - TRBJ1-5 TRBV10-2 TGCGCCAGCAGTGCAACAGGGGGTGGTCAGCCCCAGCATTTT CASSATGGGQPQHF
TRBD2 many TRBJ2-5 TRBV2 TGTGCCAGCAGTCAGACTAGCGGAGGACAAGAGACCCAGTACTTC CASSQTSGGQETQYF
- many TRBJ2-7 TRBV6-1 TGTGCCAGCAGTGAAATGCGTGAGCAGTACTTC CASSEMREQYF
- many TRBJ2-7 TRBV11-2 TGTGCCAGCAGCTTAGTCCTGGGAGTGGCCTACGAGCAGTACTTC CASSLVLGVAYEQYF
TRBD2 many TRBJ2-7 TRBV20-1 TGCAGTGCTTATGGACTAGCGGGAGCCGAGCAGTACTTC CSAYGLAGAEQYF
TRBD2 many TRBJ2-7 TRBV11-3 TGTGCCAGCAGCTTATGGGAGGGTTCGTTAGGCTACGAGCAGTACTTC CASSLWEGSLGYEQYF
TRBD2 - TRBJ2-5 TRBV6-1 TGTGCCAGCAGTACTACCCCAGCGGGAGGGACAGAGACCCAGTACTTC CASSTTPAGGTETQYF
- - TRBJ1-3 TRBV1 TGCACCAGCAGCCCCCTGTTGACACAGGGAGGCGGAAACACCATATATTTT CTSSPLLTQGGGNTIYF
TRBD2 many TRBJ2-2 TRBV11-3 TGTGCTAGCAGCTTAGCGCCTAGCGGGAACACCGGGGAGCTGTTTTTT CASSLAPSGNTGELFF
- few TRBJ2-2 TRBV11-2 TGTGCCAGCACCTACCTAGGGACCACGAACACCGGGGAGCTGTTTTTT CASTYLGTTNTGELFF
- many TRBJ2-3 TRBV7-9 TGTGCCAGCAGCCGGACGTCTAGCACAGATACGCAGTATTTT CASSRTSSTDTQYF
- - TRBJ1-1 TRBV29-1 TGCAGCGTTGGCCTGGAACCGAACACTGAAGCTTTCTTT CSVGLEPNTEAFF
- many TRBJ1-2 TRBV30 TGTGCCTGGAGTGCCAACGTCGACTATGGCTACACCTTC CAWSANVDYGYTF
- - TRBJ1-2 TRBV6-1 TGTGCCAGCAGTGAATACGGGGGGATTAGCACCTTC CASSEYGGISTF
- many TRBJ2-3 TRBV10-3 TGTGCCATCAGTGAGCTGGGCTACACAGATACGCAGTATTTT CAISELGYTDTQYF
TRBD1 - TRBJ1-6 TRBV25-1 TGTGCCAGCAGTGTAAACAGGGGGGGACAGAGCTCCTATAATTCACCCCTCCACTTT CASSVNRGGQSSYNSPLHF
- many TRBJ2-5 TRBV29-1 TGCAGCGTTGACTCAGGCGAGACCCAGTACTTC CSVDSGETQYF
TRBD2 many TRBJ2-7 TRBV20-1 TGCAGTGCCACCGGGACTAGCGCGTACGAGCAGTACTTC CSATGTSAYEQYF
TRBD1 - TRBJ1-1 TRBV5-1 TGCGCCAGCAGCTCGGGGGACAGGGTGAGCACTGAAGCTTTCTTT CASSSGDRVSTEAFF
TRBD2 many TRBJ2-1 TRBV19 TGTGCCAGTAGTCCTCGGACTAGCGGGTGGAGGTGGTTCTTC CASSPRTSGWRWFF
- - TRBJ1-2 TRBV15 TGTGCCACCAGCAGAGATGGCGTTCACTATGGCTACACCTTC CATSRDGVHYGYTF
TRBD2 few TRBJ2-1 TRBV9 TGTGCCAGCAGCGCGGGAGGGGACCCCTACAATGAGCCGTTCTTC CASSAGGDPYNEPFF
- many TRBJ1-6 TRBV9 TGTGCCAGCACCGAGGCGGCGGTGAATTCACCCCTCCACTTT CASTEAAVNSPLHF